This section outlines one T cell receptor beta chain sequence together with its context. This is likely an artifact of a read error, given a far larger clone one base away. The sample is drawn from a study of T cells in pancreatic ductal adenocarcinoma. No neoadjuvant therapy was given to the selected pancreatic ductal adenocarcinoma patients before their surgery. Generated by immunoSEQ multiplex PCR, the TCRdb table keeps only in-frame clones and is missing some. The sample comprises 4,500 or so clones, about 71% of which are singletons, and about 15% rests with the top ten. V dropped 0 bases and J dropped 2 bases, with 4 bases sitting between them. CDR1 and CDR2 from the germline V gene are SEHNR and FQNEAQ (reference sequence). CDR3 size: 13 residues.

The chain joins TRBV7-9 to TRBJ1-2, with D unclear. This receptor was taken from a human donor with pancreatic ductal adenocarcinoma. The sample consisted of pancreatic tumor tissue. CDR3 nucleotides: TGTGCCAGCAGCTTAGCAGGGAACTATGGCTACACCTTC. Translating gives CASSLAGNYGYTF.